This T cell receptor beta chain was documented in a study of CXCR3-negative and CXCR3-positive naive CD8 T cells. UMI-labeled 5' RACE yielded the TRB cDNA libraries. No DNA is given; TCRdb re-called the 5' RACE reads and lists each CDR3 protein once. The table lists some 130,000 distinct CDR3 sequences. This CDR3 spans 14 amino acids. Germline CDR1 is SGHDN and CDR2 is FVKESK. Sequencing input: naive CXCR3- CD8+ T cells from blood. The subset here: CD45RO-CCR7+CD27+CD95- naive CD8+ T cells lacking CXCR3 (TNR3-). The receptor's source is a human donor in good health. Some clones in this sample may be carry-over from other donors' samples. V usage is TRBV14 and J usage is TRBJ2-7. The CDR3 protein is CASSLDRRHYEQYF.